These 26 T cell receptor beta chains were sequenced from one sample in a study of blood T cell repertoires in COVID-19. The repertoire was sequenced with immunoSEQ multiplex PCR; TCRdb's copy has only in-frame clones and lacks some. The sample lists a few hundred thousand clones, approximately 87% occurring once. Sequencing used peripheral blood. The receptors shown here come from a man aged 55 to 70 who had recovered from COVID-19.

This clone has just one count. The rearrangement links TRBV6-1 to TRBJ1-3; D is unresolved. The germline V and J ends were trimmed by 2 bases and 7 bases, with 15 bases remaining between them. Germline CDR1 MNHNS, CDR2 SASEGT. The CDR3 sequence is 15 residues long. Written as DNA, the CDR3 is TGTGCCAGCAGTGAATATAGCATTCCGGCGAACACCATATATTTT. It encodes CASSEYSIPANTIYF.

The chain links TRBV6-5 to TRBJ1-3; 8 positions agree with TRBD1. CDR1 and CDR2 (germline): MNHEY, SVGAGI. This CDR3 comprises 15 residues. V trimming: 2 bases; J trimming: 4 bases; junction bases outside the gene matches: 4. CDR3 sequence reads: CASSYQDRVGNTIYF. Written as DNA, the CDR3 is TGTGCCAGCAGTTACCAGGACAGGGTGGGAAACACCATATATTTT.

Here the CDR3 reads CAISDNEGLAGGPPPYNEQFF. The CDR3 region has the DNA TGTGCCATCAGTGATAATGAGGGACTAGCGGGAGGGCCCCCGCCCTACAATGAGCAGTTCTTC. The V and J genes are TRBV10-3 and TRBJ2-1; 16 bases line up with TRBD2. CDR1 ENHRY and CDR2 SYGVKD come from the germline V gene. The V segment lost 3 bases and the J segment 2 bases; nucleotides outside the gene matches: 13. This CDR3 is built from 21 residues.

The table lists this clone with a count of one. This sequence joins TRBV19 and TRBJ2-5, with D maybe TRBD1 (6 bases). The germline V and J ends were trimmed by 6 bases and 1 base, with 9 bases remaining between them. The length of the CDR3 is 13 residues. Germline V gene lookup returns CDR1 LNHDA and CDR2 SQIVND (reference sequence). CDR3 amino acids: CASRLDSQETQYF. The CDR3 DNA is TGTGCCAGTAGGTTGGACAGCCAAGAGACCCAGTACTTC.

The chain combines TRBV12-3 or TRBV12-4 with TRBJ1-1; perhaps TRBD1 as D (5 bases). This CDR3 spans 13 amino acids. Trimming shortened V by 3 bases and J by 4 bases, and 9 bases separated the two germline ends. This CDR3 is CASSFWGVTEAFF. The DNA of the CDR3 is TGTGCCAGCAGTTTCTGGGGCGTCACTGAAGCTTTCTTT.

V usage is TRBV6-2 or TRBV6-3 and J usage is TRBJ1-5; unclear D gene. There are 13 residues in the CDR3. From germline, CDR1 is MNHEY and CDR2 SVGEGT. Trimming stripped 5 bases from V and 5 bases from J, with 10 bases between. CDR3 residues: CASSRPSDQPQHF. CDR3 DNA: TGTGCCAGCAGTCGTCCCTCTGATCAGCCCCAGCATTTT.

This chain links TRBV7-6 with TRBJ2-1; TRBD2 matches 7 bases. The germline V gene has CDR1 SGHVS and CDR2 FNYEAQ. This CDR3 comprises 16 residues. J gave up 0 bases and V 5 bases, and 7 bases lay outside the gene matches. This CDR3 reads CASSNMRGSSYNEQFF. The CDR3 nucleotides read TGTGCCAGCAGCAACATGCGGGGGAGCTCCTACAATGAGCAGTTCTTC.

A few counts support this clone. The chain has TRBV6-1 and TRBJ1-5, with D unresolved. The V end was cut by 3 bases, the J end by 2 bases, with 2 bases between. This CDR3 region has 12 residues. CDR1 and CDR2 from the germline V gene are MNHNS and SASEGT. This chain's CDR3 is CASSDGNQPQHF. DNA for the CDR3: TGTGCCAGCAGTGACGGCAATCAGCCCCAGCATTTT.

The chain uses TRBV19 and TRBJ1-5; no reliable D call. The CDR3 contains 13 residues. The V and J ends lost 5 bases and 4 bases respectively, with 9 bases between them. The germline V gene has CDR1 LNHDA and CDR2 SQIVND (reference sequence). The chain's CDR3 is CASSPLANQPQHF. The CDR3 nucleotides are TGTGCCAGTAGTCCCCTAGCAAATCAGCCCCAGCATTTT.

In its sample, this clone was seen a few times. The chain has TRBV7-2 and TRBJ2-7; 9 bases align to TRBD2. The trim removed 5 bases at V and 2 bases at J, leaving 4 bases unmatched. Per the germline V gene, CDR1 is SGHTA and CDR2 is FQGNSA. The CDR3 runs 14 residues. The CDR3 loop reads CASSGGGGTYEQYF. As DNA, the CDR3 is TGTGCCAGCAGCGGCGGGGGGGGGACCTACGAGCAGTACTTC.

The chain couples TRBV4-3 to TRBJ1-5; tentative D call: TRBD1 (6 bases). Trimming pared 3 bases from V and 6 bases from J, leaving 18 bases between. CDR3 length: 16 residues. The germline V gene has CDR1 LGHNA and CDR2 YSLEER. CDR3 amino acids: CASSQYNGPGAQPQHF. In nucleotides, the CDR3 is TGCGCCAGCAGCCAGTATAATGGTCCAGGGGCTCAGCCCCAGCATTTT.

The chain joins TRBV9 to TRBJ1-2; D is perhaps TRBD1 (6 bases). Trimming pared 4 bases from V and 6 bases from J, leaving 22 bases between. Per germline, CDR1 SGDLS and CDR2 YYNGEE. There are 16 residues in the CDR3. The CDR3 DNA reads TGTGCCAGCAGCCCAACATACTCAGGGGACGGGCATGGCTACACCTTC. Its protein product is CASSPTYSGDGHGYTF. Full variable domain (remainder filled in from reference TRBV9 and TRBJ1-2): DSGVTQTPKHLITATGQRVTLRCSPRSGDLSVYWYQQSLDQGLQFLIQYYNGEERAKGNILERFSAQQFPDLHSELNLSSLELGDSALYFCASSPTYSGDGHGYTFGSGTRLTVV.

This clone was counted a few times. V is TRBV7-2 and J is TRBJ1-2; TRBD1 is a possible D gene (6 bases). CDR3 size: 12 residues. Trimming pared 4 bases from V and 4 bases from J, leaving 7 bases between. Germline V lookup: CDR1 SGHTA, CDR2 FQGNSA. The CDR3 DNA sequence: TGTGCCAGCAGCTCGACAGGCTATGGCTACACCTTC. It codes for CASSSTGYGYTF.

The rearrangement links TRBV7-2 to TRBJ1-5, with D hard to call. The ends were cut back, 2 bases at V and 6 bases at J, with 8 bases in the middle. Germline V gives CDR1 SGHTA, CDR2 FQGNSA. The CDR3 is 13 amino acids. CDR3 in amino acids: CASSLWGGQPQHF. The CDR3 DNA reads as TGTGCCAGCAGCTTATGGGGAGGTCAGCCCCAGCATTTT.

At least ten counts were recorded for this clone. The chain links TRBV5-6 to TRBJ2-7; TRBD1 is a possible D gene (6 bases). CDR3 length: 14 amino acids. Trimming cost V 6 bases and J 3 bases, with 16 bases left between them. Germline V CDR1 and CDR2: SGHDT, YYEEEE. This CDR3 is CASTSGGGYYEQYF. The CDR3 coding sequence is TGTGCCAGCACCTCTGGGGGCGGATACTACGAGCAGTACTTC.

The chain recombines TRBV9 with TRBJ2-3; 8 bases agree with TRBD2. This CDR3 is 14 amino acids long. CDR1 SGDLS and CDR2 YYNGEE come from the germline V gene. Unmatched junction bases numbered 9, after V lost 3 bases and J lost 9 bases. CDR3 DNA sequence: TGTGCCAGCAGCGGATCGGGACTAGTCGTAACGCAGTATTTT. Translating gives CASSGSGLVVTQYF. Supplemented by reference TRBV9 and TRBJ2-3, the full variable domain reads DSGVTQTPKHLITATGQRVTLRCSPRSGDLSVYWYQQSLDQGLQFLIQYYNGEERAKGNILERFSAQQFPDLHSELNLSSLELGDSALYFCASSGSGLVVTQYFGPGTRLTVL.

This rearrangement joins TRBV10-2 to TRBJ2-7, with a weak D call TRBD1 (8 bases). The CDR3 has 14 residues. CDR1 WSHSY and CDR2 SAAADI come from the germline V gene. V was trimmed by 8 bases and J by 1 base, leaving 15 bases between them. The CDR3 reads CASLNRGGSYEQYF. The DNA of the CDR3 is TGCGCCAGCCTGAACAGGGGGGGGTCCTACGAGCAGTACTTC.

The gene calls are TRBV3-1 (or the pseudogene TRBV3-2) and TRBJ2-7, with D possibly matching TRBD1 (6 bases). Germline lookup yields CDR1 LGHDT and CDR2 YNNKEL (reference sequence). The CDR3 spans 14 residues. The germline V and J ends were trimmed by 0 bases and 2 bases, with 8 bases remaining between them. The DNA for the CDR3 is TGTGCCAGCAGCCAAGACAGGGGCCCCTACGAGCAGTACTTC. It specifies CASSQDRGPYEQYF.

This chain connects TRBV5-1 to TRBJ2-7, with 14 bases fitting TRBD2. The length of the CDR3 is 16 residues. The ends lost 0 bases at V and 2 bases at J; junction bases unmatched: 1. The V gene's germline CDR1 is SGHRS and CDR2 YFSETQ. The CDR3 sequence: CASSLGTSGRTYEQYF. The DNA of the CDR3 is TGCGCCAGCAGCTTGGGGACTAGCGGGAGGACCTACGAGCAGTACTTC.

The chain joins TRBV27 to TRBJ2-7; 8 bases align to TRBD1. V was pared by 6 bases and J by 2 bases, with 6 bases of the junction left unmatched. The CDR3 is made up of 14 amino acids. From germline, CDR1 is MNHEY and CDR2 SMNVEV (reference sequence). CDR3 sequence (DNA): TGTGCCAGCAGCCTAGACAGGGGCCCCTACGAGCAGTACTTC. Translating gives CASSLDRGPYEQYF.

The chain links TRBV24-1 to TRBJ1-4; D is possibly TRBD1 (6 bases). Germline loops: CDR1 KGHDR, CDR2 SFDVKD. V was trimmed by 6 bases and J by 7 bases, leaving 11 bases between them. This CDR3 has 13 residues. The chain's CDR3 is CATSPGTFEKLFF. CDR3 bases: TGTGCCACCAGTCCCGGGACATTTGAAAAACTGTTTTTT.

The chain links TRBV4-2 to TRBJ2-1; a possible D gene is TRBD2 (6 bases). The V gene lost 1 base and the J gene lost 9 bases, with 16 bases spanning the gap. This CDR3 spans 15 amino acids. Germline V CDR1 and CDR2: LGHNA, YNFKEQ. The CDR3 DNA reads TGTGCCAGCAGCCAAGTAGGCGGGAACTCGGGTGAGCAGTTCTTC. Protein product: CASSQVGGNSGEQFF.

The CDR3 loop reads CASSVQGEETQYF. CDR3 DNA sequence: TGCGCCAGCAGCGTACAGGGGGAGGAGACCCAGTACTTC. V usage is TRBV5-1 and J usage is TRBJ2-5; 8 bases are a match to TRBD1. V was pared by 4 bases and J by 5 bases, with 4 bases of the junction left unmatched. The CDR3 covers 13 residues. Germline V gives CDR1 SGHRS, CDR2 YFSETQ.

CDR3 protein: CAWNRGRTEAFF. The CDR3 nucleotides read TGTGCCTGGAACAGGGGGCGAACTGAAGCTTTCTTT. V usage is TRBV30 and J usage is TRBJ1-1; the match to TRBD1 covers 9 bases. The V gene's germline CDR1 is GTSNPN and CDR2 SVGIG (reference sequence). Trimming took 4 bases from V and 5 from J; bases not matched to a gene: 2. The CDR3 totals 12 residues.

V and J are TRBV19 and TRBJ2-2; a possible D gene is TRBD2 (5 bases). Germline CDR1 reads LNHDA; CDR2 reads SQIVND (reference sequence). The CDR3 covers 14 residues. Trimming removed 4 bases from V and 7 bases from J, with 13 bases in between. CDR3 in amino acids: CASSKDGLFGELFF. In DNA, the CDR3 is TGTGCCAGTAGTAAGGACGGACTCTTCGGGGAGCTGTTTTTT.

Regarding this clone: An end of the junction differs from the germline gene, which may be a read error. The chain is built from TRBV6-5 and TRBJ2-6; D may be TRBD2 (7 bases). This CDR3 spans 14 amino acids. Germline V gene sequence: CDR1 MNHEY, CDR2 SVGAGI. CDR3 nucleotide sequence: TGTGCCAGCTCCACAGGGAGCGGGGCCAACATCCTGACTTTC. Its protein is CASSTGSGANILTF.